This TCR beta chain was recorded in a study of shared clonotypes between healthy human individuals. Study conclusions and caveats: Sampling covered blood only; tissue repertoires likely differ. Estimated clonotype richness was generally higher in naive than memory subsets.

Points on this clone: Its target is not known.

The V gene lost 4 bases and the J gene lost 2 bases, with 9 bases spanning the gap. Germline V gives CDR1 LGHNA, CDR2 YNFKEQ. The CDR3 contains 13 residues. Using immunoSEQ multiplex PCR, the repertoire was profiled, and TCRdb retains in-frame clones only, with some absent. The sample records over a million clones, 75% to 85% being singletons. The CD4+ fraction was divided into a CD45RA+ naive subset and a CD45RA-negative memory subset. The clonotype originates from a young man in good health. Some clones in this sample may be carry-over from other donors' samples. The sequencing sample was made of memory CD4+ T cells from PBMCs. Subset of the sample: CD45RA-negative fraction. V usage is TRBV4-2 and J usage is TRBJ2-7; possibly TRBD1 for D (5 bases). The CDR3: CASSRGQTYEQYF. In DNA form, the CDR3 reads TGTGCCAGCAGCCGGGGCCAGACCTACGAGCAGTACTTC.